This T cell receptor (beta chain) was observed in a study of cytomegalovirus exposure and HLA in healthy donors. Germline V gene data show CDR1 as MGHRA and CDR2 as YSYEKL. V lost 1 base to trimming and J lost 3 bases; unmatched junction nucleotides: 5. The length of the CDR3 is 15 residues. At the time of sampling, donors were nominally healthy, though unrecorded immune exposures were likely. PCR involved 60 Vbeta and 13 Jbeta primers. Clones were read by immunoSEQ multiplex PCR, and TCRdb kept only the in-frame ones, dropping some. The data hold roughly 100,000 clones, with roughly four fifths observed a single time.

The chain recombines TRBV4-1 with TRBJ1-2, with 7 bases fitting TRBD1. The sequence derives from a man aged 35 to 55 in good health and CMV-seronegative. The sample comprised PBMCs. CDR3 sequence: CASSQGRGLDYGYTF. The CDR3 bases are TGCGCCAGCAGCCAAGGAAGGGGGCTAGACTATGGCTACACCTTC.